The 9 T cell receptor beta chains below all came from one sample that was sequenced in a study of blood T cell repertoires in COVID-19. TCRdb's copy holds only in-frame clones and misses some; the assay was immunoSEQ multiplex PCR. This table holds around 320,000 clones, around 90% found once. The source material was PBMCs or T cells enriched from blood (not recorded which). All receptors derive from a woman aged 18-29 years with acute COVID-19.

This clone was counted only a few times. This chain links TRBV3-1 (or the pseudogene TRBV3-2) with TRBJ2-7, with TRBD2 matching over 8 bases. The germline V gene encodes CDR1 LGHDT and CDR2 YNNKEL (reference sequence). V lost 2 bases and J lost 2; bases outside the gene matches: 5. The CDR3 sequence is 15 residues long. The CDR3 protein is CASSQRAGVPYEQYF. The CDR3 bases are TGTGCCAGCAGCCAAAGAGCGGGAGTCCCCTACGAGCAGTACTTC.

The CDR3 DNA is TGTGCCAGCACCCAAGGGACTCCTAAGGGGATATATGGCTACACCTTC. This sequence encodes CASTQGTPKGIYGYTF. The chain joins TRBV28 to TRBJ1-2, with D possibly being TRBD1 (5 bases). The CDR3 consists of 16 residues. Germline CDR1 is MDHEN and CDR2 is SYDVKM. Trimming shortened V by 7 bases and J by 5 bases, and 23 bases separated the two germline ends.

The V call is TRBV2, the J call TRBJ1-1, with no clear D. Germline V gene lookup returns CDR1 SNHLY and CDR2 FYNNEI. V lost 5 bases and J lost 0, with 16 bases in between. This CDR3 has 16 residues. CDR3 protein: CASSPRRGVLNTEAFF. The CDR3 coding sequence is TGTGCCAGCAGTCCTCGTCGTGGAGTCTTGAACACTGAAGCTTTCTTT.

The chain combines TRBV29-1 with TRBJ2-7; TRBD1 might be the D (7 bases). Trimming took 3 bases from V and 1 from J, leaving 16 bases between them. CDR3 length equals 15 residues. Germline CDR1 is SQVTM and CDR2 is ANQGSEA. CDR3 loop: CSVEVLAGGSYEQYF. CDR3 nucleotides: TGCAGCGTTGAGGTTTTGGCAGGGGGGTCCTACGAGCAGTACTTC.

The chain uses TRBV27 and TRBJ2-1, with TRBD2 identical over 13 bases. Germline CDR1 and CDR2: MNHEY and SMNVEV (reference sequence). The CDR3 spans 15 residues. V gave up 4 bases and J gave up 10 bases; unmatched junction bases: 7. The CDR3 region is CASSSTSGRAGEQFF. DNA for the CDR3: TGTGCCAGCAGTTCCACTAGCGGGAGGGCCGGCGAGCAGTTCTTC.

The CDR3 DNA reads as TGTGCCAGCAGTTTAAGGCAGGCCGCGAACACCGGGGAGCTGTTTTTT. This encodes CASSLRQAANTGELFF. The chain employs TRBV28 and TRBJ2-2; D unresolved. V was pared by 2 bases and J by 0 bases, with 10 bases between. The CDR3 sequence is 16 residues long. In germline, CDR1 is MDHEN, CDR2 SYDVKM.

The table lists this clone with a count of one. The V and J genes are TRBV6-5 and TRBJ2-3; 14 nucleotides match TRBD2. This CDR3 is built from 16 residues. V was pared by 2 bases and J by 5 bases, with 3 bases of the junction left unmatched. Germline values: CDR1 MNHEY, CDR2 SVGAGI. CDR3 coding DNA: TGTGCCAGCAGTTACGCGACTAGCGGGAGGGGAGATACGCAGTATTTT. It specifies CASSYATSGRGDTQYF.

The J gene is TRBJ2-5, the V gene TRBV27, with TRBD2 matching 8 bases. The germline gives CDR1 MNHEY, CDR2 SMNVEV (reference sequence). V gave up 6 bases and J gave up 1 base; unmatched junction bases: 7. This CDR3 contains 15 residues. The DNA for the CDR3 is TGTGCCAGCAGGAGGGGTAGCGGGATCCAAGAGACCCAGTACTTC. This codes for CASRRGSGIQETQYF.

The chain uses TRBV5-5 and TRBJ1-4; no firm D call. V was shortened by 0 bases and J by 7 bases, with 4 bases between the two germline ends. Per the germline V gene, CDR1 is SGHKS and CDR2 is YYEKEE (reference sequence). This CDR3 region has 12 residues. The CDR3 nucleotides read TGTGCCAGCAGCTTGGACGGTGAAAAACTGTTTTTT. It codes for CASSLDGEKLFF.